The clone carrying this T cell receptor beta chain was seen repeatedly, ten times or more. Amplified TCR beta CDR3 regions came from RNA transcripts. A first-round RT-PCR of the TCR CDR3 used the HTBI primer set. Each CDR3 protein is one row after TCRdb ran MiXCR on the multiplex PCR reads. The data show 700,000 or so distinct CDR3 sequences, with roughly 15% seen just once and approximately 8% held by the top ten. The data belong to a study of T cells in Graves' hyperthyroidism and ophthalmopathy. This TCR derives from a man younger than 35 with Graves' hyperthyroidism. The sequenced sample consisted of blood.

CDR3 protein: CASSVAGQGKDEQYF. The CDR3 DNA follows: TGTGCCAGCAGCGTCGCGGGACAGGGGAAGGACGAGCAGTACTTC. The chain links TRBV11-1 to TRBJ2-7; TRBD1 matches at 10 bases. Germline trimming cut 5 bases from V and 5 bases from J; bases unmatched to any gene: 9. The germline V gene encodes CDR1 SGHAT and CDR2 FQDESV (reference sequence). This CDR3 has 15 residues.